This entry lists 2 T cell receptor beta chains sequenced from one sample in a study of blood T cells in healthy people across ages. Alongside a J-beta primer mix, a sample-barcoded 5' primer served in a second PCR lasting about 6 to 12 cycles. TCRdb analysed the 5' RACE reads with MiXCR anew, one entry per CDR3 protein. This sample yields 550,000 to 750,000 distinct CDR3 sequences, of which over 20% are seen a single time; approximately 3.7% belongs to the top ten. Sequencing input: blood. These receptors were collected from a man aged 65 to 85 in good health.

The CDR3 DNA is TGTGCCAGCAGCACCATAGGGGGGAAGACCCAGTACTTC. It yields the protein CASSTIGGKTQYF. The chain is built from TRBV9 and TRBJ2-5, with D tentatively TRBD1 or TRBD2 (6 bases each). The germline CDR1 and CDR2 sequences are SGDLS and YYNGEE. The CDR3 has 13 residues. Between the trimmed V and J ends, which lost 4 bases and 6 bases, there was a span of 13 bases.

The V gene is TRBV7-2, the J gene TRBJ2-1; D might be TRBD1 (6 bases). Per germline, CDR1 SGHTA and CDR2 FQGNSA. CDR3 length: 16 residues. The ends were cut back, 5 bases at V and 4 bases at J, with 18 bases in the middle. The CDR3 DNA reads as TGTGCCAGCAGCGAAGGGACACTAGGAAATTACAATGAGCAGTTCTTC. The encoded protein is CASSEGTLGNYNEQFF.